The 24 T cell receptor beta chains in this list originate from one sample, sequenced in a study of blood T cell repertoires in COVID-19. Sequencing used immunoSEQ multiplex PCR; TCRdb keeps in-frame clones, though not all of them. Here the sample spans tens of thousands of clones, more than 75% being singletons. Sequencing used peripheral blood. Every receptor here comes from an elderly man with active or convalescent COVID-19.

The CDR3 spells CASSIVSAGGPGELFF. In nucleotides, the CDR3 is TGTGCCAGTAGTATTGTTTCTGCGGGAGGGCCCGGGGAGCTGTTTTTT. The chain employs TRBV19 and TRBJ2-2; 9 bases agree with TRBD2. The junction had 8 bases not matched to a gene; V was cut back by 3 bases and J by 6 bases. The CDR3 is 16 amino acids. Germline CDR1 and CDR2: LNHDA and SQIVND (reference sequence).

The rearrangement links TRBV7-9 to TRBJ1-1, with TRBD1 as a possible D gene (5 bases). The CDR3 is made up of 13 amino acids. Trimming stripped 6 bases from V and 3 bases from J, with 11 bases between. Germline lookup yields CDR1 SEHNR and CDR2 FQNEAQ (reference sequence). The CDR3 reads CASRLTADTEAFF. The CDR3 DNA sequence: TGTGCCAGCAGGCTGACAGCCGACACTGAAGCTTTCTTT.

This clone was counted a single time. The chain couples TRBV28 to TRBJ1-6; D may be TRBD1 (5 bases). V was shortened by 3 bases and J by 14 bases, with 20 bases between the two germline ends. Germline CDR1 reads MDHEN; CDR2 reads SYDVKM. This CDR3 has 15 amino acids. CDR3 DNA sequence: TGTGCCAGCAGTTTCCGGGGGACGGACCTTCGGGCCCTCCACTTT. Translating it yields CASSFRGTDLRALHF.

This sequence joins TRBV28 and TRBJ1-2; 7 nucleotides agree with TRBD1. The CDR3 covers 17 residues. Germline V lookup: CDR1 MDHEN, CDR2 SYDVKM. After removal of 2 bases from V and 4 bases from J, the junction contained 13 bases not matched to a gene. DNA of the CDR3: TGTGCCAGCAGTTTAGTGACAGGGCCCGAAACTTCCTATGGCTACACCTTC. Its protein is CASSLVTGPETSYGYTF.

The rearrangement links TRBV28 to TRBJ2-3, with TRBD2 matching over 8 bases. With V trimmed by 3 bases and J by 4 bases, 6 bases remained unmatched. The CDR3 contains 15 residues. In germline, CDR1 is MDHEN, CDR2 SYDVKM. The CDR3 nucleotides are TGTGCCAGCAGTTTGCGGGGGGCGCATCCAGATACGCAGTATTTT. As protein: CASSLRGAHPDTQYF.

The genes are TRBV6-5 and TRBJ2-2; weak D call: TRBD2 (5 bases). The germline V gene has CDR1 MNHEY and CDR2 SVGAGI. There are 14 residues in the CDR3. Trimming left V 7 bases short and J 7 bases short, with 16 bases between. CDR3 amino acids: CASTPDSRNGELFF. CDR3 in DNA: TGTGCCAGCACCCCGGACTCCCGTAACGGGGAGCTGTTTTTT.

CDR3 in DNA: TGTGCCAGCAGCTTAGGGGCGGGCCTGGTTGGGGATTCACCCCTCCACTTT. This sequence encodes CASSLGAGLVGDSPLHF. This sequence joins TRBV7-9 and TRBJ1-6; D not resolved. Trimming removed 1 base from V and 8 bases from J, with 18 bases in between. The CDR3 loop spans 17 amino acids. The germline CDR1 and CDR2 sequences are SEHNR and FQNEAQ (reference sequence). Variable domain in full (rest from reference TRBV7-9 and TRBJ1-6): DTGVSQNPRHKITKRGQNVTFRCDPISEHNRLYWYRQTLGQGPEFLTYFQNEAQLEKSRLLSDRFSAERPKGSFSTLEIQRTEQGDSAMYLCASSLGAGLVGDSPLHFGNGTRLTVT.

V usage is TRBV7-9 and J usage is TRBJ2-4; D possibly corresponds to TRBD2 (5 bases). The CDR3 extends over 15 amino acids. Per the germline V gene, CDR1 is SEHNR and CDR2 is FQNEAQ (reference sequence). The V gene lost 7 bases and the J gene lost 6 bases, with 19 bases spanning the gap. The CDR3 DNA follows: TGTGCCAGCACTAAAACGGGATCGGCGGGAAACATTCAGTACTTC. It specifies CASTKTGSAGNIQYF.

This rearrangement joins TRBV15 to TRBJ1-6, with a weak D call TRBD1 (5 bases). Germline values: CDR1 LNHNV, CDR2 YYDKDF (reference sequence). The CDR3 runs to 18 residues. The germline V and J ends were trimmed by 0 bases and 3 bases, with 15 bases remaining between them. The CDR3 reads CATSRDSAGFLYNSPLHF. The CDR3 nucleotides are TGTGCCACCAGCAGAGATTCGGCAGGGTTCCTCTATAATTCACCCCTCCACTTT.

V usage is TRBV27 and J usage is TRBJ2-5; 8 nucleotides align to TRBD1. Germline CDR1 MNHEY, CDR2 SMNVEV (reference sequence). The CDR3 contains 16 residues. The ends lost 5 bases at V and 5 bases at J; junction bases unmatched: 13. This chain's CDR3 is CASSPRTGFVWETQYF. The CDR3 coding sequence is TGTGCCAGCAGTCCCAGGACAGGGTTCGTGTGGGAGACCCAGTACTTC.

The chain recombines TRBV28 with TRBJ2-3; TRBD1 is a possible D gene (6 bases). The V end was cut by 5 bases, the J end by 0 bases, with 12 bases between. CDR1 is MDHEN, CDR2 SYDVKM, per germline. CDR3 size: 15 residues. The CDR3 loop is CASSPQGQSTDTQYF. In DNA form, the CDR3 reads TGTGCCAGCAGTCCTCAGGGACAAAGCACAGATACGCAGTATTTT.

As to this clone: Other DNA sequences in the sample encode the same CDR3. The chain carries TRBV27 and TRBJ2-1; 9 nucleotides align to TRBD2. This CDR3 spans 18 amino acids. CDR1 MNHEY and CDR2 SMNVEV come from the germline V gene (reference sequence). Trimming cost V 3 bases and J 5 bases; bases outside gene matches: 14. The CDR3 sequence: CASSFQNLAGKGDNEQFF. Written as DNA, the CDR3 is TGTGCCAGCAGTTTCCAGAACCTAGCGGGAAAAGGGGACAATGAGCAGTTCTTC.

The chain carries TRBV18 and TRBJ1-2; the D is unclear. This CDR3 has 17 amino acids. Per germline, CDR1 KGHSH and CDR2 LQKENI. V was trimmed by 3 bases and J by 8 bases, leaving 25 bases between them. The CDR3 region is CASSPRGESEMGWGYTF. In DNA, the CDR3 is TGTGCCAGCTCACCCCGGGGTGAATCGGAGATGGGTTGGGGCTACACCTTC.

J is TRBJ2-7 and V is TRBV6-5; no firm D call. CDR1 and CDR2 from the germline V gene are MNHEY and SVGAGI. The CDR3 loop spans 15 amino acids. The V and J ends lost 6 bases and 2 bases respectively, with 17 bases between them. CDR3 region: CASSMSGKIPYEQYV. The CDR3 DNA reads TGTGCCAGCAGCATGTCAGGAAAGATTCCCTACGAGCAGTACGTC.

DNA for the CDR3: TGTGCCAGCAGCCTACAGGGTGCCTCACCCCTCCACTTT. Its translation: CASSLQGASPLHF. This chain uses TRBV7-8 with TRBJ1-6; D possibly corresponds to TRBD1 (6 bases). V was shortened by 5 bases and J by 10 bases, with 12 bases between the two germline ends. The CDR3 consists of 13 residues. Germline V gene lookup returns CDR1 SGHVS and CDR2 FQNEAQ.

The chain carries TRBV19 and TRBJ2-6; TRBD1 might be the D (6 bases). Germline V gene sequence: CDR1 LNHDA, CDR2 SQIVND (reference sequence). CDR3 size: 17 residues. Trimming removed 4 bases at V and 0 bases at J, with 13 bases between. The CDR3 sequence: CASSTRKDSSGANVLTF. Here the CDR3 DNA reads TGTGCCAGTAGTACCCGAAAGGACAGCTCTGGGGCCAACGTCCTGACTTTC.

In this sample, this clone turned up a few times. This chain connects TRBV21-1 to TRBJ1-3; TRBD1, the table's D call, was not compared with the DNA. TRBV21-1 is assigned pseudogene status. This CDR3 spans 16 amino acids. CDR3 amino acids: CASSNSKGAEGNTIYF. Here the CDR3 DNA reads TGTGCCAGCAGCAATAGTAAGGGGGCTGAAGGAAACACCATATATTTT.

This chain uses TRBV21-1 with TRBJ2-5; no check of the table's D call, TRBD1, against the DNA was made. TRBV21-1 is tagged as a pseudogene. The CDR3 covers 14 residues. CDR3 sequence: CASSKDRFGETQYF. CDR3 DNA: TGTGCCAGCAGCAAAGACAGGTTTGGGGAGACCCAGTACTTC.

The V and J genes are TRBV18 and TRBJ2-1; TRBD1 aligns across 9 bases. V gave up 4 bases and J gave up 6 bases; unmatched junction bases: 10. Germline V gene data show CDR1 as KGHSH and CDR2 as LQKENI. This CDR3 has 16 residues. CDR3 in amino acids: CASSLQGTGTFNEQFF. The CDR3, as DNA: TGTGCCAGCTCACTACAGGGGACAGGGACCTTCAATGAGCAGTTCTTC.

The chain carries TRBV24-1 and TRBJ2-3, with 7 bases lining up with TRBD1. This CDR3 is 15 amino acids long. V lost 5 bases to trimming and J lost 2 bases; unmatched junction nucleotides: 6. Germline CDR1 KGHDR, CDR2 SFDVKD. Here the CDR3 reads CATSVRGLVTDTQYF. The CDR3 DNA is TGTGCCACCAGTGTTAGGGGGCTCGTCACAGATACGCAGTATTTT.

CDR3 region: CASTIRGGNSPLHF. CDR3 nucleotides: TGTGCCAGCACCATAAGAGGCGGTAATTCACCCCTCCACTTT. The gene calls are TRBV2 and TRBJ1-6; D is uncertain. Germline V gene lookup returns CDR1 SNHLY and CDR2 FYNNEI. The length of the CDR3 is 14 residues. V lost 7 bases, J lost 6 bases, and 13 bases lay in between.

V gene TRBV19 combines with J gene TRBJ1-5; possibly TRBD1 for D (5 bases). Germline V gene data show CDR1 as LNHDA and CDR2 as SQIVND (reference sequence). CDR3 length equals 14 residues. The V end lost 5 bases, the J end lost 4 bases, and 12 bases lay between the germline ends. The CDR3 DNA is TGTGCCAGTAGTTCCGGACATATTAATCAGCCCCAGCATTTT. Protein: CASSSGHINQPQHF.

The chain links TRBV9 to TRBJ2-2, with TRBD2 as a possible D gene (6 bases). The germline V and J ends were trimmed by 1 base and 5 bases, with 12 bases remaining between them. In germline, CDR1 is SGDLS, CDR2 YYNGEE. This CDR3 comprises 15 residues. The CDR3 nucleotides read TGTGCCAGCAGCGTAAGGGCGGGGAGAACCGGGGAGCTGTTTTTT. It encodes CASSVRAGRTGELFF.

The CDR3, as DNA: TGCGCCAGCAGCTTGTTGGGGGGGCCTAACACCGGGGAGCTGTTTTTT. It specifies CASSLLGGPNTGELFF. The V gene is TRBV5-1, the J gene TRBJ2-2; TRBD2 is a possible D gene (7 bases). Trimming took off 1 base at V and 2 bases at J, with 12 bases between the two ends. Germline V gene lookup returns CDR1 SGHRS and CDR2 YFSETQ. The CDR3 is 16 amino acids.